This T cell receptor (beta chain) was recovered during a study of spatial heterogeneity in lung cancer. General observations from the study: Blood showed ubiquitous tumor TCRs more often at resection than at routine follow-up.

Ten or more counts support this clonotype. The antigen is undetermined. CDR3 length: 17 amino acids. Trimming stripped 2 bases from V and 2 bases from J, with 18 bases between. TCRdb called the 5' RACE reads again in MiXCR, with one record for every CDR3 protein. The sample shows about 22,000 distinct CDR3 sequences, around 5.3% of them seen only once. Time point: sample taken at primary tumor resection. The sequencing here drew on PBMCs, taken at surgery. The clonotype was recovered from a male donor with early-stage non-small cell lung cancer. This rearrangement joins TRBV12-3 or TRBV12-4 to TRBJ2-5; a weak D match, TRBD2 (6 bases). CDR3 loop: CASSLLGTGGGQETQYF. The DNA for the CDR3 is TGTGCCAGCAGTTTACTAGGGACCGGGGGAGGTCAAGAGACCCAGTACTTC.